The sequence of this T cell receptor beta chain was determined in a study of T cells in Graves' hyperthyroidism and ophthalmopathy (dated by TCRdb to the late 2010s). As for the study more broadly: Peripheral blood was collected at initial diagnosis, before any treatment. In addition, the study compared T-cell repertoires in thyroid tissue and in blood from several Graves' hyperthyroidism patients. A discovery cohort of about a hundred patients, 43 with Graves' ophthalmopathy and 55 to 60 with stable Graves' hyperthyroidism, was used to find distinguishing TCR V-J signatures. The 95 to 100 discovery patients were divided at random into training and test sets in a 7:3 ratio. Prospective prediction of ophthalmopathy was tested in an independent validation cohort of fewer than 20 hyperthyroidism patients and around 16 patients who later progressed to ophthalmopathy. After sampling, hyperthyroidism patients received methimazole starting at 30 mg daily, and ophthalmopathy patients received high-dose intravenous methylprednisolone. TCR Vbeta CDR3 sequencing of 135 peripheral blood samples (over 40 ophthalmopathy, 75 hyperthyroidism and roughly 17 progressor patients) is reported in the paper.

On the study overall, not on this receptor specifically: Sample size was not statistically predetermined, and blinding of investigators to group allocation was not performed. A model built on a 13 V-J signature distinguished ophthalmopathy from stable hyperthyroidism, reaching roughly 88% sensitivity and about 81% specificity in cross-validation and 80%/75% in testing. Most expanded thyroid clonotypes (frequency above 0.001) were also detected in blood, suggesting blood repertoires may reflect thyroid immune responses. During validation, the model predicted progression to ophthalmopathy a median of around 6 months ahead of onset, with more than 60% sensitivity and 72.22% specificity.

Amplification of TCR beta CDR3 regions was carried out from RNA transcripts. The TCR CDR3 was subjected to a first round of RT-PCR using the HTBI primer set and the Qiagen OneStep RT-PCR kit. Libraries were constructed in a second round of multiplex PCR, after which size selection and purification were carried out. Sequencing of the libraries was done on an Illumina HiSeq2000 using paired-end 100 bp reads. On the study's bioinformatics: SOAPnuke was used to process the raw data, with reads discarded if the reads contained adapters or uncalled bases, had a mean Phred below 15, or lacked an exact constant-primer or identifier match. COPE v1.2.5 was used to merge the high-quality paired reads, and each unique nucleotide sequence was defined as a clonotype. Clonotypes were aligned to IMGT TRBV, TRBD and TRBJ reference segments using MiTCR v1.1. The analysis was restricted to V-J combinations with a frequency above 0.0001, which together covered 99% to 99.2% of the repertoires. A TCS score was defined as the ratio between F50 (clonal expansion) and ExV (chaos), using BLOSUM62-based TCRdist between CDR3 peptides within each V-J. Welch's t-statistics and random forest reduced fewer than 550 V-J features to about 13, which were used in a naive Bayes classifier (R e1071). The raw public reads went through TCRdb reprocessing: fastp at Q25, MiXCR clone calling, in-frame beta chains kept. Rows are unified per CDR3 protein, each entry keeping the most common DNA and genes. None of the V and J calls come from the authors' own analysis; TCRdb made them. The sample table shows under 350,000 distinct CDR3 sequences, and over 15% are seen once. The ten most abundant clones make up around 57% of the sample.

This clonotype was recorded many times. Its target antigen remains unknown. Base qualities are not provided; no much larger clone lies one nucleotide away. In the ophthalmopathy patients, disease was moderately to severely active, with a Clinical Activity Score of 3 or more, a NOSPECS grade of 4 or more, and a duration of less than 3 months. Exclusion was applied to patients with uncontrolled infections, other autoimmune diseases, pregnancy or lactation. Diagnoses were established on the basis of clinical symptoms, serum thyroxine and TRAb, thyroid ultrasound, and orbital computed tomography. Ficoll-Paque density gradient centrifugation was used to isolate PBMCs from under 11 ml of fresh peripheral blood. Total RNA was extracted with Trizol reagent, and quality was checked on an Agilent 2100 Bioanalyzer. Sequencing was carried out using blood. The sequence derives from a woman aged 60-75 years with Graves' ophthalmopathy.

The DNA sequence is TGCGCCAGCAGTGAGTTAGACCTCGGTTTTTTCGGTCAGCCCCAGCATTTT. Translation gives CASSELDLGFFGQPQHF. This chain joins TRBV10-2 to TRBJ1-5, with the D gene too uncertain to name. V sheds 1 base and J sheds 6 bases, leaving 19 bases between their ends. The germline V gene specifies WSHSY as CDR1 and SAAADI as CDR2. Inclusive of the bounding cysteine and phenylalanine, the CDR3 is 17 residues long. Here the CDR3 DNA is all that survives: 51 bases in frame from base 1.